This note documents a single T cell receptor (beta chain) sequence. Its specificity is unknown. These data are taken from a study of cytomegalovirus exposure and HLA in healthy donors. Findings and caveats of the study: Later analysis suggested most CMV-associated TCR beta chains were HLA-restricted.

The PCR used 60 Vbeta and 13 Jbeta primers. Assay: immunoSEQ multiplex PCR; the TCRdb copy retains only in-frame clones and omits some. This sample has under 130,000 clones, with 60% to 80% found just once. The germline gives CDR1 LGHNA, CDR2 YNFKEQ. The CDR3 is 17 residues long. J gave up 10 bases and V 2 bases, and 11 bases lay outside the gene matches. The V and J genes are TRBV4-2 and TRBJ2-1; 13 bases map to TRBD2. The receptor comes from a man between 45 and 60 years old in good health and CMV-seropositive. Input material: PBMCs. The CDR3 here is CASSQTTSGRAEAEQFF. CDR3 sequence (DNA): TGTGCCAGCAGCCAAACCACTAGCGGGAGGGCAGAGGCCGAGCAGTTCTTC.